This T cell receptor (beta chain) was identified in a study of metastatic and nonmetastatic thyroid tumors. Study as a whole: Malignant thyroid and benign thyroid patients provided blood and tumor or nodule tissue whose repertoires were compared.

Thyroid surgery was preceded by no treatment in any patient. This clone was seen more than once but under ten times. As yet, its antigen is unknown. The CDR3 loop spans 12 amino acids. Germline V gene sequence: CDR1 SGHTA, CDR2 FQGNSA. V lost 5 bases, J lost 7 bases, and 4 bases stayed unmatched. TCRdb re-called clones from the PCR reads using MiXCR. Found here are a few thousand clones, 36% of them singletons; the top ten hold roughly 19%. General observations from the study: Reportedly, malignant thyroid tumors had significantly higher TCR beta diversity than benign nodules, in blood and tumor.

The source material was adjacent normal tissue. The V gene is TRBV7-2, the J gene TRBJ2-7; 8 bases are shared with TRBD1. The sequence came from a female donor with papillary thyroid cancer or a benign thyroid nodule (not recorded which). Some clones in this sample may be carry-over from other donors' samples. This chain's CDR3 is CASSPGQGEQYF. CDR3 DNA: TGTGCCAGCAGCCCAGGACAGGGAGAGCAGTACTTC.